The present entry profiles one TCR beta chain with its context. Germline V gene lookup returns CDR1 SGDLS and CDR2 YYNGEE. This CDR3 has 16 amino acids. Trimming at V came to 4 bases and at J to 5 bases, leaving 9 bases not matched to a gene. These data are taken from a study of Graves' ophthalmopathy and Graves' hyperthyroidism. Study context: Prior to any treatment, peripheral blood was collected at the time of initial diagnosis.

The TCR beta CDR3 regions underwent amplification from RNA transcripts. HTBI primers primed a first-round RT-PCR, and a second-round multiplex PCR followed. MiXCR, run by TCRdb on the multiplex PCR reads, gives a single entry per CDR3 protein. This sample has around 670,000 distinct CDR3 sequences; around 40% occur once, and the top ten carry approximately 43%. Pregnant or lactating patients and those with other autoimmune diseases or uncontrolled infections were excluded. This TCR derives from an adult man with Graves' ophthalmopathy. This chain connects TRBV9 to TRBJ2-7, with TRBD2 matching over 13 bases. Sequencing was performed on peripheral blood. The CDR3 sequence is CASSPGLAGASHEQYF. Written as DNA, the CDR3 is TGTGCCAGCAGCCCCGGACTAGCGGGAGCGTCACACGAGCAGTACTTC.